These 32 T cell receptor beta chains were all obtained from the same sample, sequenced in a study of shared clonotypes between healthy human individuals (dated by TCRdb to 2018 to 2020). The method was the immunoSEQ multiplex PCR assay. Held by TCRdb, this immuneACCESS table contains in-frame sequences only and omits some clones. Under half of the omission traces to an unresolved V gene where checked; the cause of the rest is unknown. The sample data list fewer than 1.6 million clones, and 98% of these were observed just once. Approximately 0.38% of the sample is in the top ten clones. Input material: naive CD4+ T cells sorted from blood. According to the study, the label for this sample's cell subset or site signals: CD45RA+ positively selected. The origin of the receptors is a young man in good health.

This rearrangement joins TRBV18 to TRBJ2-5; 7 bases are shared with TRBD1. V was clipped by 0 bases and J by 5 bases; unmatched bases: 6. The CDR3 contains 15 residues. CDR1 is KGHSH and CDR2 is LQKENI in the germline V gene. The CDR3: CASSPPTGSLETQYF. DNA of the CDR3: TGTGCCAGCTCACCACCGACAGGGAGTTTGGAGACCCAGTACTTC.

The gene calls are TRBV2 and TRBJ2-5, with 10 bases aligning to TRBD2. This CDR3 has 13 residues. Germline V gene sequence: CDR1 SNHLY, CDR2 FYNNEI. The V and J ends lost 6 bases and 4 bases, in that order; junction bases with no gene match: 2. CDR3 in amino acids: CASRGTSAETQYF. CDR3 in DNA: TGTGCCAGCAGGGGGACTAGCGCAGAGACCCAGTACTTC.

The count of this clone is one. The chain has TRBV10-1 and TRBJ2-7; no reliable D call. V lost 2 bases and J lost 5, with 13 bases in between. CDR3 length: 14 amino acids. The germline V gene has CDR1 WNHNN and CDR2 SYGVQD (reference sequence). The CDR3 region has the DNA TGCGCCAGCAGTGAGATTGTGGCTAGGGACGAGCAGTACTTC. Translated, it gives CASSEIVARDEQYF.

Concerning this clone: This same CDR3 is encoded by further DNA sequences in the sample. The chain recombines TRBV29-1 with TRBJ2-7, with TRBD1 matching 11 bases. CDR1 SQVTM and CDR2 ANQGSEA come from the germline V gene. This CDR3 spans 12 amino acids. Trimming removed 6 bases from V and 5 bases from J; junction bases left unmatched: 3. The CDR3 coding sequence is TGCAGCGTAGGGACAGGGGGAGACGAGCAGTACTTC. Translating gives CSVGTGGDEQYF.

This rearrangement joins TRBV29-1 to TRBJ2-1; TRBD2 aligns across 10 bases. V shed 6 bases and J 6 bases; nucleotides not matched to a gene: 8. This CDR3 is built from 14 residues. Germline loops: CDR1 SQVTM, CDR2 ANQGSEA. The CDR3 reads CSVLGLASGNEQFF. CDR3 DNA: TGCAGCGTCCTGGGACTAGCGAGTGGCAATGAGCAGTTCTTC.

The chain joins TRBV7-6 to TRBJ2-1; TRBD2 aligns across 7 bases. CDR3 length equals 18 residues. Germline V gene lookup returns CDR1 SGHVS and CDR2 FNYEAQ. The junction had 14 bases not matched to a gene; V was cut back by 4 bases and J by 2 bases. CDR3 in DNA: TGTGCCAGCAGCTCCCTGGCTGGGGCTAGCGGAACCTACAATGAGCAGTTCTTC. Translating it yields CASSSLAGASGTYNEQFF.

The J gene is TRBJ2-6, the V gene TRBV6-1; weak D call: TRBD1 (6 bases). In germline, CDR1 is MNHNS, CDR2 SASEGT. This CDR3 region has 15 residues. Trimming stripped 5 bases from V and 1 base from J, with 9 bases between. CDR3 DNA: TGTGCCAGCAGTCCACAGGGATCTGGGGCCAACGTCCTGACTTTC. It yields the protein CASSPQGSGANVLTF.

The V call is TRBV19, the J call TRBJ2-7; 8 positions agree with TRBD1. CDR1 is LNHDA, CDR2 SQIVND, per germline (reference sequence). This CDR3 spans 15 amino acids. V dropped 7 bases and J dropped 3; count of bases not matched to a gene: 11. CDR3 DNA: TGTGCCAGTACATATAGTAGCACAGGGGGCTACGAGCAGTACTTC. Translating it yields CASTYSSTGGYEQYF.

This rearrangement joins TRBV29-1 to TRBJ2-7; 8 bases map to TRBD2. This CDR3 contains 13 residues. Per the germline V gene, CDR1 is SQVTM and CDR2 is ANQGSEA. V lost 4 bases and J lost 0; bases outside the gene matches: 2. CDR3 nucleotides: TGCAGCGTTGTAGCGGGGTTCTCCTACGAGCAGTACTTC. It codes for CSVVAGFSYEQYF.

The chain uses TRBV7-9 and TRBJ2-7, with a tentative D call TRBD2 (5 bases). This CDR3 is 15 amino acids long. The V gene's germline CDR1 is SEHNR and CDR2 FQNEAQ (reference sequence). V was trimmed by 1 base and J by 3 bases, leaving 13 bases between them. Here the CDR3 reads CASSLVGREGYEQYF. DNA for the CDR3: TGTGCCAGCAGCTTAGTAGGGAGAGAGGGCTACGAGCAGTACTTC.

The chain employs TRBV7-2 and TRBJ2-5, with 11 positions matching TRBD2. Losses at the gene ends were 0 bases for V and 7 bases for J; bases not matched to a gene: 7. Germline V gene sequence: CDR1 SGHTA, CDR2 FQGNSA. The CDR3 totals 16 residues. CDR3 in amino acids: CASSLARLAGSGTQYF. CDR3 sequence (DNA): TGTGCCAGCAGCTTAGCGAGACTAGCGGGAAGCGGGACCCAGTACTTC.

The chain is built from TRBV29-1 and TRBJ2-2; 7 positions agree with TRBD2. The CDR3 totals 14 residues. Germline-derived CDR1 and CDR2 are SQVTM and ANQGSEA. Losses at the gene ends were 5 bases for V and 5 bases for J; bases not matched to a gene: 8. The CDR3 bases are TGCAGCGTTTCCAGCGGGATTGGGACCGGGGAGCTGTTTTTT. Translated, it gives CSVSSGIGTGELFF.

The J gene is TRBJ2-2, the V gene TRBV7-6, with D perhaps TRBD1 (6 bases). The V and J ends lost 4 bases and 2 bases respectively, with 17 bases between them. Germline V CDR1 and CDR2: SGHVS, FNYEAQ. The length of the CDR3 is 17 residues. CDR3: CASSYRTASVNTGELFF. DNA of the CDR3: TGTGCCAGCAGCTATAGGACAGCCTCCGTAAACACCGGGGAGCTGTTTTTT.

The CDR3 DNA follows: TGTGCCAGCGGGACAACGGGAGGTAATGAGCAGTTCTTC. Its translation: CASGTTGGNEQFF. The chain links TRBV5-4 to TRBJ2-1; D perhaps matches TRBD2 (7 bases). This CDR3 is 13 amino acids long. V was shortened by 7 bases and J by 7 bases, with 15 bases between the two germline ends. CDR1 and CDR2 (germline): SGHNT, YYREEE (reference sequence).

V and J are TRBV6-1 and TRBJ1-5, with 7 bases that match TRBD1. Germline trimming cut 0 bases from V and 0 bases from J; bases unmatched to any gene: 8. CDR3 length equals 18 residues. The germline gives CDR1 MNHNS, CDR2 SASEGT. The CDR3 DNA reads TGTGCCAGCAGTGAAGCGCGGGGCAGGGGGTATAGCAATCAGCCCCAGCATTTT. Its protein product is CASSEARGRGYSNQPQHF.

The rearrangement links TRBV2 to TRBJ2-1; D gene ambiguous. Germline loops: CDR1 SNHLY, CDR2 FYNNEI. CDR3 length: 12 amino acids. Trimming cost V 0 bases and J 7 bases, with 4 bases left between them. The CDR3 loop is CASSEAGNEQFF. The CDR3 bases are TGTGCCAGCAGTGAAGCGGGGAATGAGCAGTTCTTC.

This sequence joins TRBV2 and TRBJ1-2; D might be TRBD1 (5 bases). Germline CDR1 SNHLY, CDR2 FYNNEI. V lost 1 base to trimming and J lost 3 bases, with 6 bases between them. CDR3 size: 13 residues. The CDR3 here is CASSEVRDYGYTF. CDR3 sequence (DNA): TGTGCCAGCAGTGAAGTCAGGGACTATGGCTACACCTTC.

CDR3 sequence: CASSRDTQVPATNEKLFF. The DNA for the CDR3 is TGTGCCAGCTCACGCGACACCCAAGTGCCGGCAACTAATGAAAAACTGTTTTTT. The chain has TRBV18 and TRBJ1-4; D unresolved. Trimming removed 4 bases from V and 0 bases from J, with 18 bases in between. The CDR3 sequence is 18 residues long. The germline V gene encodes CDR1 KGHSH and CDR2 LQKENI.

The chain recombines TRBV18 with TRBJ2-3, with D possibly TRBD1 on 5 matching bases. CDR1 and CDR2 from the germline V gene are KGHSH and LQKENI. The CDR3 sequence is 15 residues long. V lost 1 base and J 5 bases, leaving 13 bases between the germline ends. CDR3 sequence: CASSPLSGSGDTQYF. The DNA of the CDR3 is TGTGCCAGCTCACCACTCTCAGGGTCGGGAGATACGCAGTATTTT.

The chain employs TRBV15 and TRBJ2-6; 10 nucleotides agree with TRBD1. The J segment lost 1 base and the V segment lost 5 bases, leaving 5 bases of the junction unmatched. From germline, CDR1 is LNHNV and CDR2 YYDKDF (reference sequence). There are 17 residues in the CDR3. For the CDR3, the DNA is TGTGCCACCAGCCCCGGGACAGGGGATTCTGGGGCCAACGTCCTGACTTTC. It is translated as CATSPGTGDSGANVLTF.

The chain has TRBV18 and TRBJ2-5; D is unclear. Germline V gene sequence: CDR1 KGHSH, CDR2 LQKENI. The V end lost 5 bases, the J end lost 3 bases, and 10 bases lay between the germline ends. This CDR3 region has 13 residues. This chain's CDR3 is CASSRNREETQYF. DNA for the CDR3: TGTGCCAGCTCAAGGAATAGAGAAGAGACCCAGTACTTC.

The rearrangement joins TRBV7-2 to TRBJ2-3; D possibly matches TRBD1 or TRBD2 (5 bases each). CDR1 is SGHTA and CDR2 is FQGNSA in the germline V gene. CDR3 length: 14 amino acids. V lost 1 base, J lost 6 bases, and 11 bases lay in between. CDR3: CASSLEWGSDTQYF. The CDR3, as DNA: TGTGCCAGCAGCTTAGAATGGGGGAGTGATACGCAGTATTTT.

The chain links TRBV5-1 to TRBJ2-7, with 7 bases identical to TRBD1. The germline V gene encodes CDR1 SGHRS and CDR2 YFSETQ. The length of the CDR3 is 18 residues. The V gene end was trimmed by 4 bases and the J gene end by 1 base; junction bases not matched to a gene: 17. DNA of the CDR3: TGCGCCAGCAGCAAGCGTGTAGGGGACAGAATTCAATCCTACGAGCAGTACTTC. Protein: CASSKRVGDRIQSYEQYF.

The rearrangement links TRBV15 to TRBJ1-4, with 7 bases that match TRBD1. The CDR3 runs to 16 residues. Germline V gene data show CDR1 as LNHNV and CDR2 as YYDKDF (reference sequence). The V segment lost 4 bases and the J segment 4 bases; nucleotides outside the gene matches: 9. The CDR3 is CATSKYSGDSNEKLFF. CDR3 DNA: TGTGCCACCAGCAAATACTCCGGGGACAGTAATGAAAAACTGTTTTTT. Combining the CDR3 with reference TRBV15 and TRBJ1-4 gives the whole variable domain DAMVIQNPRYQVTQFGKPVTLSCSQTLNHNVMYWYQQKSSQAPKLLFHYYDKDFNNEADTPDNFQSRRPNTSFCFLDIRSPGLGDTAMYLCATSKYSGDSNEKLFFGSGTQLSVL.

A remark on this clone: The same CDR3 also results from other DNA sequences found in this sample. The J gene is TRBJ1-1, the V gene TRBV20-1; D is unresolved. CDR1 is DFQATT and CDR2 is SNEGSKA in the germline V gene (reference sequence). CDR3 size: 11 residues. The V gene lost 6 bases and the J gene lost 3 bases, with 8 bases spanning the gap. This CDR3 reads CSASRDTEAFF. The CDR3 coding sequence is TGCAGTGCGTCCCGGGACACTGAAGCTTTCTTT.

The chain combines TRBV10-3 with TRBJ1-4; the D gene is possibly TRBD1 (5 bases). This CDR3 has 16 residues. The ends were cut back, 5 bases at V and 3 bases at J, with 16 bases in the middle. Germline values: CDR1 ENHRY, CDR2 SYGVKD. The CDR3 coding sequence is TGTGCCATCAGTTCTGGGCCCCTAGGGGCTAATGAAAAACTGTTTTTT. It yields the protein CAISSGPLGANEKLFF.

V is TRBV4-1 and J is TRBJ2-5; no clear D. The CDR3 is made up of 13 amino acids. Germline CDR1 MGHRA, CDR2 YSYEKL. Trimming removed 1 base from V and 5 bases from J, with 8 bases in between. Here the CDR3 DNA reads TGCGCCAGCAGCCAAGTAGTAGGGGAGACCCAGTACTTC. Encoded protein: CASSQVVGETQYF.

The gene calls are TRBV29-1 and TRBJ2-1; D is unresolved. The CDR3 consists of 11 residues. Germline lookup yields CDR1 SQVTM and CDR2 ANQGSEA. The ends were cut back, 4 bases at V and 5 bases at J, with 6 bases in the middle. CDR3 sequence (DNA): TGCAGCGTTGCCGGCAACAATGAGCAGTTCTTC. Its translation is CSVAGNNEQFF.

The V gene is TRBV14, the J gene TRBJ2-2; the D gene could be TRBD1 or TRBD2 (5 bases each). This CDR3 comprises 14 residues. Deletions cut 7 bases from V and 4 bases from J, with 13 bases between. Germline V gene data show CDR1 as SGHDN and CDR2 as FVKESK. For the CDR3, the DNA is TGTGCCAGCACCTTATTGGGGGTCACCGGGGAGCTGTTTTTT. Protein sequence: CASTLLGVTGELFF.

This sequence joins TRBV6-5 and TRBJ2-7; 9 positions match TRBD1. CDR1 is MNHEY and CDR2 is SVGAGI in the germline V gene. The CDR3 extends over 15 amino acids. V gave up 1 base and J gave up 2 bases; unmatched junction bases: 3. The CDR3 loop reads CASSYWGQGPYEQYF. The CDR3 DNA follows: TGTGCCAGCAGTTACTGGGGACAGGGCCCCTACGAGCAGTACTTC.

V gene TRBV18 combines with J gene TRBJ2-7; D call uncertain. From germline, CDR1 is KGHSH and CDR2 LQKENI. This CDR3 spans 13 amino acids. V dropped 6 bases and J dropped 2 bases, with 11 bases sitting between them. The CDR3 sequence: CASSTRGTYEQYF. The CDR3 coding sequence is TGTGCCAGCTCCACTCGAGGAACCTACGAGCAGTACTTC.

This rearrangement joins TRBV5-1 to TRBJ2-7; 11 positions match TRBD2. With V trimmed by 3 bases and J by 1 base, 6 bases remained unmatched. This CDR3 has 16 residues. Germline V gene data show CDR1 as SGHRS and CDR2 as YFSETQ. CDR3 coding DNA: TGCGCCAGCAGCTGGGGACTAGCGGAAAGTTCCTACGAGCAGTACTTC. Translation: CASSWGLAESSYEQYF.